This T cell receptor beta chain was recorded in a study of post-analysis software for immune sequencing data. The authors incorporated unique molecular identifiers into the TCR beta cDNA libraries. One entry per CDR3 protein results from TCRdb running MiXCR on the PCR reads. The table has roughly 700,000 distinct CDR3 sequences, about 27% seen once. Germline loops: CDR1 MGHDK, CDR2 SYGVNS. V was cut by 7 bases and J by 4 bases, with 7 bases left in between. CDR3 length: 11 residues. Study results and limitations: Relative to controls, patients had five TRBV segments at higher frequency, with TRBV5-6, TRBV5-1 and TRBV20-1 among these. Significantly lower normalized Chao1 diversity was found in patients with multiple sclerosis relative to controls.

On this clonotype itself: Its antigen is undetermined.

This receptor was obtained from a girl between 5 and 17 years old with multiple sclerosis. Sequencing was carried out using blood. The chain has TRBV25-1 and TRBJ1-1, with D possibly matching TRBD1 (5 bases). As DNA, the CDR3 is TGTGCCAGCACCGGGGGCACTGAAGCTTTCTTT. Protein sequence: CASTGGTEAFF.